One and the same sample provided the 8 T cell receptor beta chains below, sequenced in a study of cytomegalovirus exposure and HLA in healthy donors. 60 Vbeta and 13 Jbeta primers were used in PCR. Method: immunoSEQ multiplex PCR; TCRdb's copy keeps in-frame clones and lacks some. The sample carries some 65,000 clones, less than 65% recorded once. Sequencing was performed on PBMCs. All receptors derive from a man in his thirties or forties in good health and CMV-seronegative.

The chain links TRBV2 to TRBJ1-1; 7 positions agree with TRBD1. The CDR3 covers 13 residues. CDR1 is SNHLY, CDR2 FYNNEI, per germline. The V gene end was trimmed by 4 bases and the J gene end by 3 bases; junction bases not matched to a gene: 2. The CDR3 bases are TGTGCCAGCAGTGGGGGACAGTACACTGAAGCTTTCTTT. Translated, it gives CASSGGQYTEAFF.

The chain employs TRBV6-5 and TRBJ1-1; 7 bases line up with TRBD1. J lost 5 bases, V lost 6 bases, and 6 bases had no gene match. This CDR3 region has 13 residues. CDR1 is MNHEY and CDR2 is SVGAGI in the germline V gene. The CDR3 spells CASRNRGWTEAFF. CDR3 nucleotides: TGTGCCAGCAGGAACAGGGGATGGACTGAAGCTTTCTTT.

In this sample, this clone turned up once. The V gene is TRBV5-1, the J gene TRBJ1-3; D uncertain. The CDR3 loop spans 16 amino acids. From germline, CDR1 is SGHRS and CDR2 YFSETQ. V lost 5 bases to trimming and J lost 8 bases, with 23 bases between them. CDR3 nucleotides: TGCGCCAGCAGTAATTCGGCAGCCGCTTTTCTAGACACCATATATTTT. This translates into CASSNSAAAFLDTIYF.

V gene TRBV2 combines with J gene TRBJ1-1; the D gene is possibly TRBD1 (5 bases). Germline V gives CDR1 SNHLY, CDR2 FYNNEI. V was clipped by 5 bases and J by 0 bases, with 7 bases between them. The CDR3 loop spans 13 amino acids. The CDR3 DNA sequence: TGTGCCAGCAGTCAACAGGTGAACACTGAAGCTTTCTTT. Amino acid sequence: CASSQQVNTEAFF.

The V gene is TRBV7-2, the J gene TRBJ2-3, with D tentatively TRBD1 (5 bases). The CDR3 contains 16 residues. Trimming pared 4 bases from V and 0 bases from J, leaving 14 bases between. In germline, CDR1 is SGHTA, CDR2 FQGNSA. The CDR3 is CASSSRDSISTDTQYF. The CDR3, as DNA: TGTGCCAGCAGCTCAAGAGACAGTATCAGCACAGATACGCAGTATTTT.

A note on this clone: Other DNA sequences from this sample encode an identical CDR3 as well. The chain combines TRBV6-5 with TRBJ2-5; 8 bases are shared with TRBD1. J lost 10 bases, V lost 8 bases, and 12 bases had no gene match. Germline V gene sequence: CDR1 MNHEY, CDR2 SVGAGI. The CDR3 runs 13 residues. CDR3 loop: CASGVPGQGDQYF. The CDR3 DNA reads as TGTGCCAGCGGAGTTCCAGGACAGGGCGACCAGTACTTC.

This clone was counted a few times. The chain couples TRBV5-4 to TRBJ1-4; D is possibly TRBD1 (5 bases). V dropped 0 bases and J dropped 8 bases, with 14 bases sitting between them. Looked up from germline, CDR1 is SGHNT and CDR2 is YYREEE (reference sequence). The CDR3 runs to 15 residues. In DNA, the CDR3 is TGTGCCAGCAGCTTGGCAGGTGCAGGGAAGGAAAAACTGTTTTTT. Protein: CASSLAGAGKEKLFF.

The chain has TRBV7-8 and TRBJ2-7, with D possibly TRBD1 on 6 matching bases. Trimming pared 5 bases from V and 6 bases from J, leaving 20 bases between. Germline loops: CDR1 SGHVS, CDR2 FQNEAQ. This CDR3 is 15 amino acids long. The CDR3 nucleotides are TGTGCCAGCAGCACAGACAGGTTTGGAGTAGGCGAGCAGTACTTC. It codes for CASSTDRFGVGEQYF.